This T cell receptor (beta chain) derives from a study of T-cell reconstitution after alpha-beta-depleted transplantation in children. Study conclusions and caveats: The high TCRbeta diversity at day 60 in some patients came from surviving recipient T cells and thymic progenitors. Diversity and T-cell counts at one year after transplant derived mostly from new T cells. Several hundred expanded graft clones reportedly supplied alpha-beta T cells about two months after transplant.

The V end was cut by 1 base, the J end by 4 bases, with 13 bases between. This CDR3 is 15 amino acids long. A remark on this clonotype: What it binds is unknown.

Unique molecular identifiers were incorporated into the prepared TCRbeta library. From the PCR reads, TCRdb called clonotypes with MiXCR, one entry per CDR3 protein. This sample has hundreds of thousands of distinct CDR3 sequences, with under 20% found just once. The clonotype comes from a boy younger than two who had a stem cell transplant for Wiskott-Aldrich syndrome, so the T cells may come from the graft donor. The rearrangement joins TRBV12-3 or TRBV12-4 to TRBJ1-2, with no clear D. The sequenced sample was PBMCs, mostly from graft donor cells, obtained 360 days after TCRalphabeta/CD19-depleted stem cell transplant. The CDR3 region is CASSLVAGLLYGYTF. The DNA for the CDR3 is TGTGCCAGCAGTTTAGTGGCAGGCCTCCTCTATGGCTACACCTTC.